The source of this T cell receptor (beta chain) is a study of response to subunit inactivated influenza vaccine. Whole-study results and caveats: The study's authors posited that every seasonal influenza vaccination enlists few new T cells.

Germline V lookup: CDR1 PRHDT, CDR2 FYEKMQ (reference sequence). There are 16 residues in the CDR3. The V and J ends lost 5 bases and 4 bases, in that order; junction bases with no gene match: 9. MiXCR, run by TCRdb on the RT-PCR reads, gives a single entry per CDR3 protein. The profile shows 650,000 to 800,000 distinct CDR3 sequences, roughly 18% of them singletons. To note about this clonotype: The antigen remains undetermined.

The clonotype originates from a man aged 50-60 years who received an inactivated influenza vaccine. The J gene is TRBJ2-1, the V gene TRBV13, with TRBD1 matching over 9 bases. The source was PBMCs from blood, collected more than 4 days after vaccination. For the CDR3, the DNA is TGTGCCAGCAGCGCACAGACAGGGGGGCCTTACAATGAGCAGTTCTTC. This translates into CASSAQTGGPYNEQFF.